The entry below describes one T cell receptor (beta chain). Its antigen is undetermined. This record comes from a study of T cell responses to AZD1222 COVID-19 vaccine. General study results and limits: Clonal diversity was possibly underestimated; the donors were predominantly white British and more often female. Along spike, vaccine-associated CD4 TCRs were found throughout, with dominance at 160-218 and 743-854.

The CDR3 has 18 residues. TCRdb's copy holds only in-frame clones and misses some; the assay was immunoSEQ multiplex PCR. This table holds over 85,000 clones, roughly 90% found once. Material: peripheral blood, obtained 28 days after the second AZD1222 dose. The TCR comes from an adult who received the AZD1222 COVID-19 vaccine. The V call is TRBV21-1, the J call TRBJ1-1. TRBV21-1 is marked as a pseudogene. CDR3 nucleotide sequence: TGTGCCAGCAGCAAAGCTAAACAAATGGGGATCAAGGGCACTGAAGCTTTCTTT. Protein product: CASSKAKQMGIKGTEAFF.